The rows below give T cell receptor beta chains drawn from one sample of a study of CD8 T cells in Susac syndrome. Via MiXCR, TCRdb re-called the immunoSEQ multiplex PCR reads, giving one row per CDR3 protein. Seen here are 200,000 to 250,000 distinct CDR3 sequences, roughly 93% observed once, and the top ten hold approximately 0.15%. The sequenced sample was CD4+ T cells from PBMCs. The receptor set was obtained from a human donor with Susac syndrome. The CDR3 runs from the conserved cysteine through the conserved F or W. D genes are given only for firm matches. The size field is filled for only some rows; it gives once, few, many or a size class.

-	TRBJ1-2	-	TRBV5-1	TGCGCCAGCAGCTGGCGGCCGGAGGACTCTACGGGGGATGGCTACACCTTC	CASSWRPEDSTGDGYTF
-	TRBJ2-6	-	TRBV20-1	TGCAGTGCTATACAGGGCCCTGGGGCCAACGTCCTGACTTTC	CSAIQGPGANVLTF
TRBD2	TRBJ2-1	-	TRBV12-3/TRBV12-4	TGTGCCAGCAGTTCCAGCGGGGGGGCCTATGAGCAGTTCTTC	CASSSSGGAYEQFF
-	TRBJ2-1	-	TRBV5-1	TGCGCCAGCAGCTTGGCCCGCTCCTACAATGAGCAGTTCTTC	CASSLARSYNEQFF
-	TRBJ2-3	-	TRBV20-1	TGCAGTGCTAGAGATATCGGGGACCCCCAGGCGCAGTATTTT	CSARDIGDPQAQYF
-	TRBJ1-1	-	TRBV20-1	TGCAGTGCTAGAGGCGACGAGCGGATGAACACTGAAGCTTTCTTT	CSARGDERMNTEAFF
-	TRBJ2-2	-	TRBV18	TGTGCCAGCTCACCAAGGGTGAGCACCGGGGAGCTGTTTTTT	CASSPRVSTGELFF
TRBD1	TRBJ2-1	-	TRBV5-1	TGCGCCAGCAGCCTTATTCCGGGACAGTACAATGAGCAGTTCTTC	CASSLIPGQYNEQFF
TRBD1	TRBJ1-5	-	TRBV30	TGTGCCTGGAGTGGGATAGGACAGGGACACAATCAGCCCCAGCATTTT	CAWSGIGQGHNQPQHF
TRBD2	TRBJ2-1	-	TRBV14	TGTGCCAGCAGCCAACTAGCGGGGGGACACAATGAGCAGTTCTTC	CASSQLAGGHNEQFF
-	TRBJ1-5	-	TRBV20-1	TGCAGTGCTAGCGGTAGCAATCAGCCCCAGCATTTT	CSASGSNQPQHF
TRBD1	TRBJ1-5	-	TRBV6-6	TGTGCCAGCAGTCCGTCGGGACAGGGTAACAATCAGCCCCAGCATTTT	CASSPSGQGNNQPQHF
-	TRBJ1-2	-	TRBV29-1	TGCAGCGTCGGTTGGCGTGAGTATGGCTACACCTTC	CSVGWREYGYTF
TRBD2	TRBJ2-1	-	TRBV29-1	TGCAGCGTTAGGAAAGCGGGGACCTACAATGAGCAGTTCTTC	CSVRKAGTYNEQFF
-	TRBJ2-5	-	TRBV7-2	TGTGCCAGCAGCTTCCGTGGGTCAGGAGAGACCCAGTACTTC	CASSFRGSGETQYF
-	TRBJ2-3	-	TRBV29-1	TGCAGCGTTGTTATTGGCGGCCCTAGCACAGATACGCAGTATTTT	CSVVIGGPSTDTQYF
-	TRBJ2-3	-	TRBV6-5	TGTGCCAGCCAAGTCACAGATACGCAGTATTTT	CASQVTDTQYF
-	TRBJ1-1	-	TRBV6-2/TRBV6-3	TGTGCCAGCAGGCTCGGGTCGGGAGTAGTGAACACTGAAGCTTTCTTT	CASRLGSGVVNTEAFF
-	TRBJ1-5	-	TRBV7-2	TGTGCCAGCGGACCTGACTGGCCCCAGCATTTT	CASGPDWPQHF
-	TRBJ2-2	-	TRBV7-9	TGTGCCAGCAGCTTACCGCCCGGGGAGCTGTTTTTT	CASSLPPGELFF
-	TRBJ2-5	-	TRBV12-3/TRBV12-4	TGTGCCAGCTCGTCTAGGGCAGGCCAAGAGACCCAGTACTTC	CASSSRAGQETQYF
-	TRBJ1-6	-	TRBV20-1	TGCAGTGCTAGCCCCAGCCAAGGGGTTTCCTATAATTCACCCCTCCACTTT	CSASPSQGVSYNSPLHF
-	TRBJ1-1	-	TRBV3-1	TGTGCCAGCAGCCAACCAGGGAGCACTGAAGCTTTCTTT	CASSQPGSTEAFF
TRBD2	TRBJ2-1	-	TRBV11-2	TGTGCCAGCAGGGACCCGGGGACTAACCGGGGCGATGAGCAGTTCTTC	CASRDPGTNRGDEQFF
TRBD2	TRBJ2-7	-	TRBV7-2	TGTGCCAGCAGCTTAGAAGCGGGGAGCTCCTACGAGCAGTACTTC	CASSLEAGSSYEQYF
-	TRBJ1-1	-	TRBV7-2	TGTGCCAGCAGCCCTAGGGTCGGGGGCACTGAAGCTTTCTTT	CASSPRVGGTEAFF
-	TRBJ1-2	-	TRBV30	TGTGCCTGGGGCAGAGAAGACTATGGCTACACCTTC	CAWGREDYGYTF
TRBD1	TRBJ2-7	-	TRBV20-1	TGCAGTGCTAGAACCGGGACAGGGGGCAGCCACGAGCAGTACTTC	CSARTGTGGSHEQYF
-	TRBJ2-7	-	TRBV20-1	TGCAGTGCCGGCGCCGATCCCTCCCACGAGCAGTACTTC	CSAGADPSHEQYF
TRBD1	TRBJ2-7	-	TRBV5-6	TGTGCCAGCCGACGTTGGGGACAGCACTACGAGCAGTACTTC	CASRRWGQHYEQYF
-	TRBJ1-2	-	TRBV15	TGTGCCACCAGCAGAGAAAACAGGGCGGGGGGCTACACCTTC	CATSRENRAGGYTF
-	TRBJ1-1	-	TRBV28	TGTGCCAGCAGGTTTCACGAACAGCCTGAAGCTTTCTTT	CASRFHEQPEAFF
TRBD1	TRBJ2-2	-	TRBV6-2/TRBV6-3	TGTGCCAGCAGTAAGACCGGGACAGTGAACACCGGGGAGCTGTTTTTT	CASSKTGTVNTGELFF
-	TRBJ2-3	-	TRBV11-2	TGTGCCAGCAGCTCGAGAGGACAGTCAACAGATACGCAGTATTTT	CASSSRGQSTDTQYF
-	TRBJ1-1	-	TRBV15	TGTGCCACCAGCCGACGGACCGCGGGGACCGAAGCTTTCTTT	CATSRRTAGTEAFF
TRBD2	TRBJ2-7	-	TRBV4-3	TGCGCCAGCAGCCAAGTAGCGGGGGAAGCCTACGAGCAGTACTTC	CASSQVAGEAYEQYF
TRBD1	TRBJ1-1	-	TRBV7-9	TGTGCCAGCACTTCATATCAGGGGGCCCACACTGAAGCTTTCTTT	CASTSYQGAHTEAFF
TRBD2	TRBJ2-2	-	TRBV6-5	TGTGCCAGCAGTTACTCGACGGCTAGCGGGGACACCGGGGAGCTGTTTTTT	CASSYSTASGDTGELFF
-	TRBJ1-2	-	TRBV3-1	TGTGCCAGCAGCCAAGATAAAGGGACTCGCTACACCTTC	CASSQDKGTRYTF
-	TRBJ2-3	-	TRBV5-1	TGCGCCAGCAGCTTGCCCCTTAGCACAGATACGCAGTATTTT	CASSLPLSTDTQYF
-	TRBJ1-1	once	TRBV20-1	TGCAGTGCTAGGGCCTGGAACACTGAAGCTTTCTTT	CSARAWNTEAFF
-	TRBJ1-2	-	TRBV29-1	TGCAGCGTGTCGACAGACTATGGCTACACCTTC	CSVSTDYGYTF
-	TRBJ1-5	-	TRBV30	TGTGCCTGGAGTGCTGGGGTGAATCAGCCCCAGCATTTT	CAWSAGVNQPQHF
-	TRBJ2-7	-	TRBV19	TGTGCCAGTGCCAGGACCCTAAACTACGAGCAGTACTTC	CASARTLNYEQYF
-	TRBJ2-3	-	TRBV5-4	TGTGCCAGCAGCTTCGACCCTCAGGGGTTCACAGATACGCAGTATTTT	CASSFDPQGFTDTQYF